This entry describes one TCR beta chain. This clonotype was detected only a few times. The specificity of this receptor is unknown. Qualities for individual bases were not recorded, and no much larger clone is one base off. The CDR3, from cysteine to phenylalanine, totals 13 residues. Only CDR3 DNA is held: 39 bases, read in frame from base 1. CDR1 and CDR2, looked up from the germline V gene (reference sequence), are MNHEY and SMNVEV. Systemically healthy Caucasian individuals from Russia, some 38 in total and aged 6 to 90 years, were included as donors. Each donor gave 8.5 to 10 milliliters of peripheral blood, collected into EDTA-treated Vacutainer tubes. Ficoll-Paque density-gradient centrifugation was used to isolate PBMCs, with at least 7 million per sample. Total RNA was extracted from PBMCs with Trizol reagent, with at least 6 micrograms obtained per sample. The percentages of naive CD45RAhigh/CD27high T cells were determined by flow cytometry on a PBMC aliquot from every donor.

The data were taken from a study of blood T cells in healthy people across ages (dated by TCRdb to about 2015). In the study overall: Template switching captured roughly one uniquely barcoded TCR beta cDNA molecule per two T cells in model experiments. To track age-related changes in TCR beta repertoire diversity, the study relied on deep sequencing normalized with unique cDNA molecular identifiers. For two donors (one aged 18 to 29 and one aged 80 or older), the study analyzed two additional independent replicas of 1 million unique cDNA reads from the same blood draw. Donors of different ages were randomly distributed across sequencing lanes to avoid experimental bias. The donors were divided into four age groups: young (average roughly 17 years), middle-aged (roughly 42), aged (approximately 59) and long-lived (about 80). Study-level results and caveats: Observed TCR beta diversity per million T cells fell roughly linearly with age, and a significant reduction was already apparent by age around 40. There was a strong correlation between observed TCR beta diversity and the percentage of naive T cells measured by flow cytometry. Estimates of total diversity based on one million sequenced T cells were considered lower bounds and underestimates. Because profiling used bulk unsorted PBMCs, naive and antigen-experienced compartments could not be compared conclusively. Compared with the aged group, the long-lived group had more naive CD4+ T cells, fewer expanded clones and increased TCR diversity, suggesting age selection. The CMV infection status of donors was not known, potentially confounding age-related changes in expanded clonotypes.

Library preparation was by 5' RACE. TCRdb records Illumina HiSeq 2500 as the sequencer. The second PCR ran for roughly 7 to 12 cycles and used a J-beta primer mix along with a sample-barcoded 5' primer. A unique molecular identifier was introduced onto each TCR beta cDNA molecule by a template-switch 5' adaptor carrying 12 random nucleotides. Each sample yielded at least 2.5 million CDR3-containing paired-end reads. First-strand cDNA synthesis was performed from all RNA using the Mint cDNA synthesis kit, with priming by a TRBC-specific oligonucleotide. After uracil-DNA glycosylase treatment, a first 18-cycle PCR used universal primers M1SS and BC2_uni_R on all cDNA. As for the original processing: Normalization of each sample was performed by random selection of 1 million high-quality reads, each carrying a distinct molecular identifier. Instead of being binned into consensus sequences, reads with shared molecular identifiers were discarded. MiTCR, with a Q25 quality threshold and the strictest error-elimination algorithm, was used for CDR3 identification, clonotype clustering and error correction. A nonparametric unseen species model with Euler transformation was used to estimate lower-bound total TCR beta diversity. TCRdb applied fastp at Q25 and MiXCR to the public reads, then kept only in-frame beta chains. Each CDR3 protein appears once, grouped with its most common genes and DNA. These V and J calls are TCRdb output, not the study's own analysis. The sample data list 1 million or so distinct CDR3 sequences, and 35% to 55% of these were observed just once. The top ten clonotypes cover under 20% of the sample.

The TCR sequence derives from a woman aged 60-75 years in good health. Sequenced sample: blood. The V and J genes are TRBV27 and TRBJ2-7; TRBD2 could be the D gene, as 5 bases match. The closer fit of TRBJ2-5 to the DNA end suggests the J call may be wrong. The DNA is as follows: TGTGCCAGCAGTTTCTCCAGAGGGGAGACCCAGTACTTC. Its coded protein is CASSFSRGETQYF.